One sample yielded the 23 T cell receptor beta chains listed below, sequenced in a study of Graves' ophthalmopathy and Graves' hyperthyroidism. As the template, RNA transcripts were used to amplify TCR beta CDR3 regions. Scientists carried out first-round RT-PCR using HTBI primers and then a second-round multiplex PCR. TCRdb reprocessed the multiplex PCR reads via MiXCR and lists one record per CDR3 protein. The sample has hundreds of thousands of distinct CDR3 sequences, about 40% seen once. The source material was peripheral blood. The receptors stem from an adult man with Graves' ophthalmopathy.

This sequence joins TRBV24-1 and TRBJ2-5, with a tentative D call TRBD1 (6 bases). The DNA end is more similar to TRBJ2-1, so the J call may be wrong. CDR1 is KGHDR, CDR2 SFDVKD, per germline. The CDR3 is made up of 14 amino acids. The CDR3 is CATTEGVGYNEQFF. DNA of the CDR3: TGTGCCACCACCGAGGGGGTGGGCTACAATGAGCAGTTCTTC.

The V call is TRBV5-1, the J call TRBJ2-2; weak D call: TRBD2 (5 bases). The CDR3 runs to 17 residues. Germline CDR1 and CDR2: SGHRS and YFSETQ. V lost 4 bases, J lost 8 bases, and 24 bases lay in between. The CDR3 DNA follows: TGCGCCAGCAGCCCCTACCCGCGAGGGAAACTACCGGGGGAGCTGTTTTTT. Residues: CASSPYPRGKLPGELFF.

Sample share makes this clonotype medium-sized. One junction end does not reproduce the germline sequence, and a read error may be involved. The V call is TRBV10-3, the J call TRBJ1-1, with unresolved D. The CDR3 has 14 amino acids. Germline V gives CDR1 ENHRY, CDR2 SYGVKD. CDR3 protein: CAISHEYPNSEAFF. The CDR3, as DNA: TGTGCCATCAGTCACGAGTATCCGAACAGTGAAGCTTTCTTT.

This clonotype was detected ten times or more. V gene TRBV20-1 combines with J gene TRBJ1-3, with D possibly being TRBD1 (5 bases). Germline V lookup: CDR1 DFQATT, CDR2 SNEGSKA (reference sequence). Trimming stripped 5 bases from V and 8 bases from J, with 7 bases between. The length of the CDR3 is 10 residues. CDR3 in DNA: TGCAGTGCTCAGGGTGACACCATATATTTT. Encoded protein: CSAQGDTIYF.

The chain combines TRBV25-1 with TRBJ2-1, with 12 bases aligning to TRBD1. After removal of 3 bases from V and 6 bases from J, the junction contained 12 bases not matched to a gene. CDR3 length: 18 amino acids. The germline V gene has CDR1 MGHDK and CDR2 SYGVNS. The CDR3, as DNA: TGTGCCAGCAGTGATGTGGGACAGGGGGCTAGCGGAGTCAATGAGCAGTTCTTC. Its protein product is CASSDVGQGASGVNEQFF.

This clonotype was counted many times. The rearrangement uses TRBV15 and TRBJ2-5; D unclear. The CDR3 covers 11 residues. Trimming removed 4 bases at V and 6 bases at J, with 6 bases between. Germline CDR1 LNHNV, CDR2 YYDKDF (reference sequence). Written as DNA, the CDR3 is TGTGCCACCAGCAACGAGAAGACCCAGTACTTC. It is translated as CATSNEKTQYF.

V and J are TRBV2 and TRBJ2-2; D possibly matches TRBD1 or TRBD2 (6 bases each). The CDR3 has 15 amino acids. V was shortened by 2 bases and J by 7 bases, with 14 bases between the two germline ends. Germline CDR1 reads SNHLY; CDR2 reads FYNNEI. The CDR3 region is CASSEMRGAVGELFF. The CDR3 bases are TGTGCCAGCAGTGAAATGAGGGGGGCGGTCGGGGAGCTGTTTTTT.

V is TRBV29-1 and J is TRBJ1-2; D might be TRBD1 (5 bases). In germline, CDR1 is SQVTM, CDR2 ANQGSEA. There are 13 residues in the CDR3. Trimming left V 6 bases short and J 8 bases short, with 19 bases between. This CDR3 is CSVEFPDTFGYTF. The CDR3 DNA is TGCAGCGTAGAATTTCCGGACACGTTCGGCTACACCTTC.

This clonotype appeared once. V usage is TRBV4-1 and J usage is TRBJ1-3; D possibly corresponds to TRBD1 (5 bases). Germline lookup yields CDR1 MGHRA and CDR2 YSYEKL. Trimming took off 2 bases at V and 3 bases at J, with 11 bases between the two ends. CDR3 length: 15 amino acids. The CDR3 DNA is TGCGCCAGCAGCCAAAAGGCAGGGTTTGGAAACACCATATATTTT. This sequence encodes CASSQKAGFGNTIYF.

This clonotype appeared once. The chain links TRBV7-9 to TRBJ1-1, with a possible D match to TRBD1 (6 bases). The germline V gene has CDR1 SEHNR and CDR2 FQNEAQ (reference sequence). The ends were cut back, 5 bases at V and 6 bases at J, with 19 bases in the middle. The CDR3 contains 15 residues. The CDR3 reads CASSGRYQGSPEAFF. The CDR3 DNA follows: TGTGCCAGCAGCGGTCGTTACCAGGGGTCCCCTGAAGCTTTCTTT.

The chain uses TRBV11-2 and TRBJ1-2; 7 bases map to TRBD1. Trimming at V came to 5 bases and at J to 2 bases, leaving 8 bases not matched to a gene. CDR3 length equals 15 residues. The germline gives CDR1 SGHAT, CDR2 FQNNGV. CDR3 sequence: CASSQQGSGNYGYTF. The DNA of the CDR3 is TGTGCCAGCAGCCAACAGGGGTCGGGAAACTATGGCTACACCTTC.

There are many counts of this clonotype. The chain joins TRBV10-3 to TRBJ2-5; D possibly corresponds to TRBD2 (6 bases). The CDR3 is 14 amino acids. In germline, CDR1 is ENHRY, CDR2 SYGVKD. V lost 4 bases and J lost 2, with 11 bases in between. The chain's CDR3 is CAISGRGGQETQYF. The CDR3 DNA sequence: TGTGCCATCAGTGGGAGGGGCGGTCAAGAGACCCAGTACTTC.

There are many counts of this clonotype. One end of the junction does not line up with germline, which may come from a read error. J is TRBJ1-1 and V is TRBV7-8; a weak D match, TRBD1 (6 bases). CDR3 length equals 14 residues. Looked up from germline, CDR1 is SGHVS and CDR2 is FQNEAQ. As DNA, the CDR3 is TGTGCCAGCAGCTTAGCGGGCAGGGGCCTTGAAGCTTTTTTT. Translated, it gives CASSLAGRGLEAFF.

The chain couples TRBV7-9 to TRBJ2-3, with TRBD2 matching over 9 bases. CDR3 length: 18 amino acids. CDR1 SEHNR and CDR2 FQNEAQ come from the germline V gene (reference sequence). V gave up 5 bases and J gave up 2 bases; unmatched junction bases: 14. CDR3 protein: CASSPREIAGVFTDTQYF. DNA for the CDR3: TGTGCCAGCAGCCCTCGGGAAATAGCGGGAGTCTTCACAGATACGCAGTATTTT.

This clonotype was observed many times. This chain uses TRBV2 with TRBJ1-1; D might be TRBD1 (5 bases). Per the germline V gene, CDR1 is SNHLY and CDR2 is FYNNEI. CDR3 length: 16 residues. Trimming cost V 2 bases and J 3 bases, with 16 bases left between them. The CDR3 loop is CASSEIGVRAYTEAFF. The CDR3 DNA reads TGTGCCAGCAGTGAAATCGGCGTCAGGGCGTACACTGAAGCTTTCTTT.

The V call is TRBV2, the J call TRBJ2-7, with a possible D match to TRBD1 (6 bases). V was shortened by 6 bases and J by 0 bases, with 12 bases between the two germline ends. CDR1 is SNHLY and CDR2 is FYNNEI in the germline V gene. The CDR3 covers 14 residues. The CDR3 DNA follows: TGTGCCAGCAGGACAGGAGAAAGCTCCTACGAGCAGTACTTC. Its translation is CASRTGESSYEQYF.

The chain couples TRBV2 to TRBJ2-2; 9 bases fit TRBD2. J was trimmed by 0 bases and V by 5 bases; bases with no gene match: 13. CDR3 length: 19 residues. Germline CDR1 and CDR2: SNHLY and FYNNEI. CDR3 region: CASSSPPATSGPNTGELFF. In DNA form, the CDR3 reads TGTGCCAGCAGTTCCCCCCCAGCGACTAGCGGACCGAACACCGGGGAGCTGTTTTTT.

This clonotype was counted at least ten times. J is TRBJ1-6 and V is TRBV6-6; no clear D. V shed 4 bases and J shed 5 bases, with 3 bases lying between them. This CDR3 contains 12 residues. CDR1 is MNHNY and CDR2 is SVGAGI in the germline V gene (reference sequence). CDR3 sequence: CASSSHNSPLHF. In DNA, the CDR3 is TGTGCCAGCAGTTCCCATAATTCACCCCTCCACTTT.

The chain is built from TRBV12-5 and TRBJ2-7; D not certain. V gave up 6 bases and J gave up 0 bases, with 12 bases separating them. The CDR3 is 14 residues long. Germline V CDR1 and CDR2: LGHNT, FRNRAP. The chain's CDR3 is CASGTPSDSYEQYF. The CDR3 DNA follows: TGTGCTAGTGGGACCCCTTCGGACTCCTACGAGCAGTACTTC.

Notes on this clonotype: Possible read error: a much larger clone is one base away. Without the conserved terminal phenylalanine or tryptophan, this CDR3 likely stems from a read error. The V and J genes are TRBV4-1 and TRBJ1-2; possible D gene TRBD1, 5 bases. CDR1 is MGHRA, CDR2 YSYEKL, per germline. The CDR3 is 15 amino acids. Trimming pared 1 base from V and 4 bases from J, leaving 13 bases between. The CDR3 DNA reads TGCGCCAGCAGCCAAGGTCGTGAGGGGCCCTATGGCTACACCTCC. Translating gives CASSQGREGPYGYTS.

This clonotype was seen repeatedly, ten times or more. The chain joins TRBV7-8 to TRBJ2-5; D might be TRBD1 (5 bases). Germline V gene lookup returns CDR1 SGHVS and CDR2 FQNEAQ. CDR3 length equals 13 residues. V lost 5 bases, J lost 2 bases, and 9 bases lay in between. CDR3 sequence reads: CASSIDRQETQYF. The CDR3 DNA is TGTGCCAGCAGCATCGACAGACAAGAGACCCAGTACTTC. The variable domain in full, completed from reference TRBV7-8 and TRBJ2-5, reads GAGVSQSPRYKVAKRGQDVALRCDPISGHVSLFWYQQALGQGPEFLTYFQNEAQLDKSGLPSDRFFAERPEGSVSTLKIQRTQQEDSAVYLCASSIDRQETQYFGPGTRLLVL.

The chain uses TRBV7-8 and TRBJ2-1; D gene ambiguous. The CDR3 consists of 15 residues. Germline assignment: CDR1 SGHVS and CDR2 FQNEAQ. The V and J ends lost 0 bases and 5 bases respectively, with 11 bases between them. CDR3 sequence (DNA): TGTGCCAGCAGCTTAGCGCGGTACCCCGACAATGAGCAGTTCTTC. Its translation is CASSLARYPDNEQFF.

The chain employs TRBV29-1 and TRBJ2-7, with D perhaps TRBD1 or TRBD2 (6 bases each). This CDR3 contains 11 residues. Germline V gives CDR1 SQVTM, CDR2 ANQGSEA. With 8 bases removed from V and 3 bases from J, the gap between germline ends came to 11 bases. The CDR3 DNA reads TGCAGCTTAGGAGGGGGCTACGAGCAGTACTTC. Residues: CSLGGGYEQYF.